These T cell receptor beta chains were read from a single sample in a study of T cell changes during pregnancy in multiple sclerosis. Repertoires were generated with immunoSEQ multiplex PCR, while TCRdb's copy carries only in-frame clones and drops some. The sample has 35,000 to 40,000 clones, just over 90% seen once. The starting material was CD4+ T cells from peripheral blood mononuclear cells, obtained in the third trimester of pregnancy. The receptors here all came from a female donor in good health, enrolled as a control in a pregnancy study. Each CDR3 is given with its conserved first and last residue. The D gene is left open where the match is weak. Rows may omit the clone size; those that give it use once, few, many or a size class.

d_call clone_size j_call cdr3_length v_call cdr3_aa cdr3_nt
TRBD1 NA TRBJ1-2 14 TRBV5-6 CASSLGDRGYGYTF TGTGCCAGCAGCTTAGGGGACAGGGGCTATGGCTACACCTTC
TRBD2 NA TRBJ2-5 16 TRBV9 CASSEGLAGGLETQYF TGTGCCAGCAGCGAGGGACTAGCGGGAGGGTTGGAGACCCAGTACTTC
NA NA TRBJ1-5 15 TRBV5-8 CASSLDRGKYQPQHF TGTGCCAGCAGCTTGGACCGGGGTAAATATCAGCCCCAGCATTTT
NA NA TRBJ2-3 15 TRBV4-2 CASSQEWRDTDTQYF TGTGCCAGCAGCCAAGAGTGGCGGGACACAGATACGCAGTATTTT
TRBD1 NA TRBJ1-3 16 TRBV4-1 CASSLGQGATGNTIYF TGCGCCAGCAGCCTCGGACAGGGGGCAACTGGAAACACCATATATTTT
TRBD2 NA TRBJ2-1 15 TRBV28 CASSLGLAGGNEQFF TGTGCCAGCAGTTTGGGTCTAGCGGGAGGGAATGAGCAGTTCTTC
TRBD1 NA TRBJ1-1 13 TRBV9 CASSEDRDTEAFF TGTGCCAGCAGCGAGGACAGGGACACTGAAGCTTTCTTT
NA NA TRBJ1-1 13 TRBV6-4 CASSDPTSDKAFF TGTGCCAGCAGTGACCCAACGTCTGACAAAGCTTTCTTT
NA NA TRBJ2-3 13 TRBV7-2 CASSPPWTLSQYF TGTGCCAGCAGCCCTCCCTGGACTCTCTCGCAGTATTTT
TRBD1 NA TRBJ1-5 16 TRBV28 CASSPLFRGLEQPQHF TGTGCCAGCAGCCCTCTATTCAGGGGGCTAGAACAGCCCCAGCATTTT
NA once TRBJ1-5 15 TRBV28 CASSSTSLGNQPQHF TGTGCCAGCAGTTCCACCAGTTTGGGCAATCAGCCCCAGCATTTT
NA NA TRBJ1-3 15 TRBV4-2 CASSQETGSGNTIYF TGTGCCAGCAGCCAAGAGACAGGCTCTGGAAACACCATATATTTT
TRBD1 NA TRBJ1-2 15 TRBV27 CASSPHRGLPKGYTF TGTGCCAGCAGTCCGCACAGGGGCCTCCCGAAAGGCTACACCTTC
TRBD1 NA TRBJ1-1 12 TRBV28 CASTGGNTEAFF TGTGCCAGCACAGGGGGGAACACTGAAGCTTTCTTT
TRBD1 few TRBJ2-7 13 TRBV19 CASSPGQTYEQYF TGTGCCAGTAGCCCGGGACAGACCTACGAGCAGTACTTC
TRBD1 NA TRBJ1-1 15 TRBV18 CASSPLITGDAEAFF TGTGCCAGCTCACCACTTATAACAGGGGACGCTGAAGCTTTCTTT
TRBD2 NA TRBJ2-7 16 TRBV4-2 CASSLFIAGGPSEQYF TGTGCCAGCAGCCTCTTCATAGCGGGGGGGCCCTCCGAGCAGTACTTC